This T cell receptor (beta chain) stems from a study of blood T cells in healthy people across ages. Study results and caveats: Getting older went along with TCR beta diversity per million T cells dropping roughly linearly.

Then a second PCR, running about 7 to 11 cycles, was carried out with a sample-barcoded 5' primer and a J-beta primer mix. A single record per CDR3 protein comes from TCRdb applying MiXCR to the 5' RACE reads. The sample yields more than 800,000 distinct CDR3 sequences, around 26% seen once. They isolated at least 6.5 million PBMCs from each sample. A remark on this clonotype: Its antigen is as yet unknown. A junction end diverges from the germline sequence, so it may reflect a read error.

The length of the CDR3 is 14 residues. CDR1 and CDR2 from the germline V gene are DFQATT and SNEGSKA (reference sequence). Material: blood. This TCR was recovered from an elderly woman in good health. The genes are TRBV20-1 and TRBJ2-5, with 14 bases that match TRBD2. CDR3 sequence (DNA): TGCAGTGCCAGACTAGCGGGGGGGCGAGAGACCCGGTACTTC. Translating gives CSARLAGGRETRYF.